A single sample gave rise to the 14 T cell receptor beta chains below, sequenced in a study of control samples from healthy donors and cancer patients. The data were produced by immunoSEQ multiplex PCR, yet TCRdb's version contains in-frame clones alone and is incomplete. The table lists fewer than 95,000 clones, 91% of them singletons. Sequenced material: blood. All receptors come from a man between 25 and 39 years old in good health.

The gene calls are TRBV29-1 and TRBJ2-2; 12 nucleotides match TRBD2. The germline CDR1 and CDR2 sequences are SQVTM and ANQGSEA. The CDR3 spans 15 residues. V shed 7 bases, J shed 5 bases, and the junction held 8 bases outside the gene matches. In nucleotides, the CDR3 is TGCAGCGCAGCTAGCGGGAGGGCGGGAACCGGGGAGCTGTTTTTT. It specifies CSAASGRAGTGELFF.

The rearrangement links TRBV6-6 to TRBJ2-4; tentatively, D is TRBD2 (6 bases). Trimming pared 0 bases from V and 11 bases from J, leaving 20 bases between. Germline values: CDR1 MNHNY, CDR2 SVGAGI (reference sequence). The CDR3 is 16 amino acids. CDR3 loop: CASSYSYSRETMVQYF. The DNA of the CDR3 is TGTGCCAGCAGTTACTCGTATTCCCGGGAGACCATGGTTCAGTACTTC.

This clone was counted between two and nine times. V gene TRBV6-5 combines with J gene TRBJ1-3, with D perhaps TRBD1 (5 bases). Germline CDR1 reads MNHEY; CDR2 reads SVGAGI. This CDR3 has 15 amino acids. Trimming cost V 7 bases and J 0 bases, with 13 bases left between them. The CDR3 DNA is TGTGCCAGCACCGGACACACGTCCTCTGGAAACACCATATATTTT. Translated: CASTGHTSSGNTIYF.

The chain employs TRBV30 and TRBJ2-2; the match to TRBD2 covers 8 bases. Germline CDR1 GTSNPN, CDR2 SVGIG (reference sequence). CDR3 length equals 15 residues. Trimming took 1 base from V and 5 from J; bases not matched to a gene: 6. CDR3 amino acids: CAWSGQAGVTGELFF. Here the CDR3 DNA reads TGTGCCTGGAGTGGCCAAGCGGGAGTTACCGGGGAGCTGTTTTTT. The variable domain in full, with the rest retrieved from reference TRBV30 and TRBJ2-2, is SQTIHQWPATLVQPVGSPLSLECTVEGTSNPNLYWYRQAAGRGLQLLFYSVGIGQISSEVPQNLSASRPQDRQFILSSKKLLLSDSGFYLCAWSGQAGVTGELFFGEGSRLTVL.

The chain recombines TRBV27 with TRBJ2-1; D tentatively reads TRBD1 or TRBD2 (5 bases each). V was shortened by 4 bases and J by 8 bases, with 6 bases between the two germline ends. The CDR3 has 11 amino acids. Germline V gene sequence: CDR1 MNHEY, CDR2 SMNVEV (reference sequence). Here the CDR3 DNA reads TGTGCCAGCAGTTCGGGGCATGAGCAGTTCTTC. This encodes CASSSGHEQFF.

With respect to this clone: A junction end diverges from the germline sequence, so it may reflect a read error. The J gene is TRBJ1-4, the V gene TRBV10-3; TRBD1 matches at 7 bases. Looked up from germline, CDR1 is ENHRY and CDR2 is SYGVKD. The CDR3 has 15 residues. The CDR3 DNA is TGTGCCACGGGACAGAGCCTCTATACTAGTGAAAAACTGTTTTTT. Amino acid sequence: CATGQSLYTSEKLFF.

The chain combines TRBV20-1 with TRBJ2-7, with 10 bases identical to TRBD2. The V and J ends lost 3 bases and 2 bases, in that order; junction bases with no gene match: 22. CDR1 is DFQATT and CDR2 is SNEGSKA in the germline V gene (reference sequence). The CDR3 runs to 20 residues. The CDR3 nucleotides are TGCAGTGCTAGTCTTCTGGGGGGAAGCGGGAGGGTTATTTTCCCCTACGAGCAGTACTTC. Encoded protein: CSASLLGGSGRVIFPYEQYF.

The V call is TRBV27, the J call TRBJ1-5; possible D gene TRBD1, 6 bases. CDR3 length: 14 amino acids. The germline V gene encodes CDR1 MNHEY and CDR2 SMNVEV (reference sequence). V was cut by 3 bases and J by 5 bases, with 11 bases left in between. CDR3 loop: CASSFAGADQPQHF. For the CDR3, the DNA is TGTGCCAGCAGTTTTGCAGGGGCGGATCAGCCCCAGCATTTT.

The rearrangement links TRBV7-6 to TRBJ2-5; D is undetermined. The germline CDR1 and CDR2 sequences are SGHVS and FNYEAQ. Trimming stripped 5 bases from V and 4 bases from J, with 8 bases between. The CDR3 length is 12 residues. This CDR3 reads CASSALAETQYF. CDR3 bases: TGTGCCAGCAGCGCACTCGCAGAGACCCAGTACTTC.

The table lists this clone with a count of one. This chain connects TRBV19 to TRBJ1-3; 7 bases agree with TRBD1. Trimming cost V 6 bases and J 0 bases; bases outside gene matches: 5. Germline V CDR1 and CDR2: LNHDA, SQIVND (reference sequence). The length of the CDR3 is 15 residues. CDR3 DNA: TGTGCCAGTAGCGCGGACAGGAACTCTGGAAACACCATATATTTT. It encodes CASSADRNSGNTIYF.

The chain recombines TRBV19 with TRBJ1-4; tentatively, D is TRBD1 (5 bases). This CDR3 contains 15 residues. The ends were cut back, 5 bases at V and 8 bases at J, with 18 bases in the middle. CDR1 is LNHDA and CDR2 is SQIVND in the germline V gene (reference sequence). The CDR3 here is CASSPVGGVNEKLFF. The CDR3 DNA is TGTGCCAGTAGTCCCGTTGGAGGGGTAAACGAAAAACTGTTTTTT.

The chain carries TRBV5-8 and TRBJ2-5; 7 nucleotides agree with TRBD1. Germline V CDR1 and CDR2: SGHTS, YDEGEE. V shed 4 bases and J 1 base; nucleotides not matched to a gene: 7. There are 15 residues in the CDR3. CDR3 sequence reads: CASSKTGQPQETQYF. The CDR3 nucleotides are TGTGCCAGCAGCAAGACGGGACAGCCCCAAGAGACCCAGTACTTC.

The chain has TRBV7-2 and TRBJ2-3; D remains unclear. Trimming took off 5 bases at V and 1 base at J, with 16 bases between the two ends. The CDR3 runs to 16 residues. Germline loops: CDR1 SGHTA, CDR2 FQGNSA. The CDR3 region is CASSQVAGLGTDTQYF. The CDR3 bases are TGTGCCAGCAGCCAAGTTGCTGGCCTGGGCACAGATACGCAGTATTTT.

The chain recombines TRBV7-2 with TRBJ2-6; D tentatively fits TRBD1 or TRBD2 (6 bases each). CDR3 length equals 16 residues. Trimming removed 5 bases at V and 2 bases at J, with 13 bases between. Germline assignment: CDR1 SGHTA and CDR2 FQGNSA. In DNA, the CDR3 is TGTGCCAGCAGCCAACGGGGGCGTACTGGGGCCAACGTCCTGACTTTC. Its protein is CASSQRGRTGANVLTF.